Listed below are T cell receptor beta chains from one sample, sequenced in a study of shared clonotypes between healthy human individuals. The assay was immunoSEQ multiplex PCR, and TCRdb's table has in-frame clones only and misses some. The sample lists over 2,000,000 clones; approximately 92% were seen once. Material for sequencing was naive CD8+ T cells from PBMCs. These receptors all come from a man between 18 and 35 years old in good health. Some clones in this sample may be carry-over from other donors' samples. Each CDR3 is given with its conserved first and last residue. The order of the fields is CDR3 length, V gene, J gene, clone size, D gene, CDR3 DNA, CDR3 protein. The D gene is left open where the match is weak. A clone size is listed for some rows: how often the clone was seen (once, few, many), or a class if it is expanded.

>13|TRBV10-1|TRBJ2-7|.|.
TGCGCCAGCAGTGAATCGTCCGGCTACGAGCAGTACTTC
CASSESSGYEQYF
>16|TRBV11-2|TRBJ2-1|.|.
TGTGCCAGCAGCTCAACCCTAAACTGGCCCTACAATGAGCAGTTCTTC
CASSSTLNWPYNEQFF
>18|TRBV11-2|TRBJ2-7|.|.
TGTGCCAGCAGCCACAGCTCTAGCCTCCGACTTCGGGTGCACGAGCAGTACTTC
CASSHSSSLRLRVHEQYF
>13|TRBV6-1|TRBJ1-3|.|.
TGTGCCAGCAGGGACAGCAATAGAAACACCATATATTTT
CASRDSNRNTIYF
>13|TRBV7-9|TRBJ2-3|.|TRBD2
TGTGCCCTAGGGGAGGGCCCTGCAGATACGCAGTATTTT
CALGEGPADTQYF
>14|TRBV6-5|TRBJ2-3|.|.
TGTGCCAGCAGTTACACTAGTAGCGGAGATACGCAGTATTTT
CASSYTSSGDTQYF
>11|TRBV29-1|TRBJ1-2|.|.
TGCAGCGTTGAAAGCAGCTATGGCTACACCTTC
CSVESSYGYTF
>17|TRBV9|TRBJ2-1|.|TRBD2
TGTGCCAGCAGCGTAGTTCCCAGCGGGAGGTCCCACAATGAGCAGTTCTTC
CASSVVPSGRSHNEQFF
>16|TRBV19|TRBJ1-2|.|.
TGTGCCAGTAGTTTGGGCCCCGGGGGGCCTAACTATGGCTACACCTTC
CASSLGPGGPNYGYTF
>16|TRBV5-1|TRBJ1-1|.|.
TGCGCCAGCAGCTTGGCCGCTGGGGGACCGAACACTGAAGCTTTCTTT
CASSLAAGGPNTEAFF
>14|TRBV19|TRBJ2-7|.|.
TGTGCCAGTAGCCCTCGGGGAAATACCTACGAGCAGTACTTC
CASSPRGNTYEQYF
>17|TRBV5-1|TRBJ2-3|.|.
TGCGCCAGCAGCCTGGTGGTGATTTCCTCTAGCACAGATACGCAGTATTTT
CASSLVVISSSTDTQYF
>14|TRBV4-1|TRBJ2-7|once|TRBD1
TGCGCCAGCAGCCAGACGACAGGGGCCCACGAGCAGTACTTC
CASSQTTGAHEQYF
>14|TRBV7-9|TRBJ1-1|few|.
TGTGCCAGCAGCCCCCTCCTCGGGGTGACTGAAGCTTTCTTT
CASSPLLGVTEAFF
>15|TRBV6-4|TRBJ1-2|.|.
TGTGCCAGCAGTCCTGGACTCGCGTTCTCCTATGGCTACACCTTC
CASSPGLAFSYGYTF
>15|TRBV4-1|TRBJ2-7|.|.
TGCGCCAGCAGCCAAGACAGCCCAGCCGCCTACGAGCAGTACTTC
CASSQDSPAAYEQYF
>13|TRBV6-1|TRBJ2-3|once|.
TGTGCCAGCGGGGGCGGTCTGGCAGATACGCAGTATTTT
CASGGGLADTQYF
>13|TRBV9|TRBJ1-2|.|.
TGTGCCAGCAGCGAAAACAGTAACTATGGCTACACCTTC
CASSENSNYGYTF
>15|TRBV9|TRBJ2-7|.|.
TGTGCCAGCAGCCCTCGGGACTCGTTCCCCTACGAGCAGTACTTC
CASSPRDSFPYEQYF
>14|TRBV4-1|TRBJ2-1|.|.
TGCGCCAGCAGCCAAGGGAGAGGGAGTAATGAGCAGTTCTTC
CASSQGRGSNEQFF
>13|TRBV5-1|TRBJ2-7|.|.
TGCGCCAGCAGGGCAGTCGATCGCTACGAGCAGTACTTC
CASRAVDRYEQYF
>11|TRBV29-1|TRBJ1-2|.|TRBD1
TGCAGCGTGAGACAGGGAGATGGCTACACCTTC
CSVRQGDGYTF
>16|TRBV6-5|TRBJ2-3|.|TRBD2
TGTGCCAGCAGTTGGTTAGCGGGACTAAGCACAGATACGCAGTATTTT
CASSWLAGLSTDTQYF
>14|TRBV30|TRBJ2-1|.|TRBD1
TGTGCCTGGAGTGGGGACAGGGCGATGGGTGAGCAGTTCTTC
CAWSGDRAMGEQFF
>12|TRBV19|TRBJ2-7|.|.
TGTGCCAGTAGTTACTCCTACTACGAGCAGTACTTC
CASSYSYYEQYF
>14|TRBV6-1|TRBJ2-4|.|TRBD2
TGTGCCAGCAGTGTAGGTGGGGAGGGAAACATTCAGTACTTC
CASSVGGEGNIQYF
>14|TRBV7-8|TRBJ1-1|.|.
TGTGCCAGCAGCTCGACCGGTCTGAGCACTGAAGCTTTCTTT
CASSSTGLSTEAFF
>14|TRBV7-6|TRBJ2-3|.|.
TGTGCCAGCAGCCCGACACTGCGCACAGATACGCAGTATTTT
CASSPTLRTDTQYF
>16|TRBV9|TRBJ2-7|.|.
TGTGCCAGCAGCGCGTCAGGGACGGGCCGCCCGGGCGAGCAGTACTTC
CASSASGTGRPGEQYF
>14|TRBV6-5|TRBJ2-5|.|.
TGTGCCAGCAGTTACTACGAGGGGGAAGAGACCCAGTACTTC
CASSYYEGEETQYF
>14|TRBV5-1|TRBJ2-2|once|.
TGCGCCAGCAGCTTGGGTGGAGGAACCGGGGAGCTGTTTTTT
CASSLGGGTGELFF
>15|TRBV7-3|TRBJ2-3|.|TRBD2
TGTGCCAGCAGCCCAGTAGCGGGAGGAGCGGATACGCAGTATTTT
CASSPVAGGADTQYF
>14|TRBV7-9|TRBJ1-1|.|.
TGTGCCAGCAGCTTAGTTTCGCATCCGGGTGAAGCTTTCTTT
CASSLVSHPGEAFF
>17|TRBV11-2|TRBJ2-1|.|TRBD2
TGTGCCAGCAGCCCCGGACTAGCGGGAGGGACCTACAATGAGCAGTTCTTC
CASSPGLAGGTYNEQFF
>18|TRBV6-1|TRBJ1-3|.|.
TGTGCCAGCAGTGAATCTATTTACAGGAGGAACTCTGGAAACACCATATATTTT
CASSESIYRRNSGNTIYF
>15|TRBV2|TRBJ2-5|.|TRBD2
TGTGCCAGCAGTCGGCTAGCGGGAGAAAAAGAGACCCAGTACTTC
CASSRLAGEKETQYF
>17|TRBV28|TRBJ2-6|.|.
TGTGCCAGCAGTCCCCCACCGTGGCGCTCTGGGGCCAACGTCCTGACTTTC
CASSPPPWRSGANVLTF
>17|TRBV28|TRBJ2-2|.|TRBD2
TGTGCCAGCAGTTCCGATAGCGGGAGGCCGAACACCGGGGAGCTGTTTTTT
CASSSDSGRPNTGELFF
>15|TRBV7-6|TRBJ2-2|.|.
TGTGCCAGCAACTCTCTAGGTGGGAACACCGGGGAGCTGTTTTTT
CASNSLGGNTGELFF
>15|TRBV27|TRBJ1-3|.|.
TGTGCCAGCAGCCAGGACGGCGCTAGTGGAAACACCATATATTTT
CASSQDGASGNTIYF